The rows below give T cell receptor beta chains drawn from one sample of a study of identical twins' blood T cells. Via MiXCR, TCRdb re-called the 5' RACE reads, giving one row per CDR3 protein. The sample lists about 370,000 distinct CDR3 sequences; 28% were seen once. Sequenced sample: PBMCs. These receptors came from a woman aged 18-55 years in good health. The CDR3 runs from the conserved cysteine through the conserved F or W. Fields, in order: CDR3 length, J gene, clone size, D gene, V gene, CDR3 DNA, CDR3 protein. The D gene is left open where the match is weak. Clone size appears in some rows only: once, few, many, or a class for an expanded clone.

16 | TRBJ2-1 | . | TRBD2 | TRBV4-3 | TGCGCCAGCTGCTCCGGTTTGGGACTAGAGGCGATGGAGCAGTTCTTC | CASCSGLGLEAMEQFF
16 | TRBJ1-1 | few | . | TRBV28 | TGTGCCAGCACCACCCCGCTGGGCCGTCTGAACACTGAAGCTTTCTTT | CASTTPLGRLNTEAFF
15 | TRBJ1-2 | few | TRBD1 | TRBV5-6 | TGTGCCAGCAGCACCGGGACAGGGTCCCTCTATGGCTACACCTTC | CASSTGTGSLYGYTF
14 | TRBJ1-5 | . | . | TRBV20-1 | TGCAGTGCTAGAGTTGGGAGTAGCAATCAGCCCCAGCATTTT | CSARVGSSNQPQHF
11 | TRBJ2-1 | . | . | TRBV20-1 | TGCAGTGCTCCGACTACTAATGAGCAGTTCTTC | CSAPTTNEQFF
14 | TRBJ1-5 | . | . | TRBV20-1 | TGCAGTGCTAGCTCGGGGTATAGCAATCAGCCCCAGCATTTT | CSASSGYSNQPQHF
11 | TRBJ2-7 | many | . | TRBV7-9 | TGTGCCAGCAGCAACGGTTACGAGCAGTACTTC | CASSNGYEQYF
15 | TRBJ2-1 | . | . | TRBV11-2 | TGTGCCAGCAGCCCAATCGGAGTTGGGGGCAATGAGCAGTTCTTC | CASSPIGVGGNEQFF
12 | TRBJ2-7 | . | . | TRBV2 | TGTGCCAGCAGTGGGGACGTCTCCGAGCAGTACTTC | CASSGDVSEQYF
15 | TRBJ2-7 | . | TRBD2 | TRBV5-1 | TGCGCCAGCAGGGAACGGGACTATATTTCCTACGAGCAGTACTTC | CASRERDYISYEQYF
16 | TRBJ2-3 | . | . | TRBV7-9 | TGTGCCAGCAGTCCCACCCATTATACTAGCACAGATACGCAGTATTTT | CASSPTHYTSTDTQYF
15 | TRBJ2-1 | . | TRBD2 | TRBV5-1 | TGCGCCAGCAGCTTGATCGCGGGAGCTTCCAATGAGCAGTTCTTC | CASSLIAGASNEQFF
17 | TRBJ2-2 | . | TRBD2 | TRBV7-8 | TGTGCCAGCAGCCAAACCGGGACTAGAGGCGTCACCGGGGAGCTGTTTTTT | CASSQTGTRGVTGELFF
13 | TRBJ2-7 | . | . | TRBV11-2 | TGTGCCAGCAGCTCAATCCGTAACTACGAGCAGTACTTC | CASSSIRNYEQYF
14 | TRBJ1-1 | many | TRBD1 | TRBV28 | TGTGCCAGCGGGACAGGCCTAGGGGACACTGAAGCTTTCTTT | CASGTGLGDTEAFF
12 | TRBJ2-5 | few | . | TRBV14 | TGTGCCAGCAGCTCAAACCAAGAGACCCAGTACTTC | CASSSNQETQYF
15 | TRBJ1-5 | few | TRBD1 | TRBV20-1 | TGCAGTGCTAGAGGCCCGGGACAGGACAATCAGCCCCAGCATTTT | CSARGPGQDNQPQHF
13 | TRBJ2-2 | many | TRBD1 | TRBV28 | TGTGCCAGCACCGTGACAGGGCCCGGGGAGCTGTTTTTT | CASTVTGPGELFF
15 | TRBJ1-5 | few | . | TRBV20-1 | TGCAGTGCTAGAGATGGGGGCAGAAGGAATCAGCCCCAGCATTTT | CSARDGGRRNQPQHF
16 | TRBJ1-3 | many | . | TRBV9 | TGTGCCAGCAGCGTAGCTCTGGGGAGCTCTGGAAACACCATATATTTT | CASSVALGSSGNTIYF
13 | TRBJ2-2 | . | . | TRBV6-2/TRBV6-3 | TGTGCCAGCAGTTACGATGACACCGGGGAGCTGTTTTTT | CASSYDDTGELFF
15 | TRBJ1-1 | . | TRBD1 | TRBV11-1 | TGTGCCAGCAGACCCACGGACAGGGGCTGCACTGAAGCTTTCTTT | CASRPTDRGCTEAFF
15 | TRBJ1-1 | few | . | TRBV6-6 | TGTGCCAGCAGTTACCGGGACCTAATGAACACTGAAGCTTTCTTT | CASSYRDLMNTEAFF
13 | TRBJ2-1 | few | TRBD2 | TRBV12-3/TRBV12-4 | TGTGCCAGCACGCGGGAGAACTTCAATGAGCAGTTCTTC | CASTRENFNEQFF
16 | TRBJ2-5 | . | . | TRBV7-2 | TGTGCCAGCAGCTCCTATATACTAGCAGGTTCAGAGACCCAGTACTTC | CASSSYILAGSETQYF
20 | TRBJ1-3 | few | TRBD1 | TRBV5-1 | TGCGCCAGCAGCCCCTGGGCCAGGGGGAGCGGTACCTTCTCTGGAAACACCATATATTTT | CASSPWARGSGTFSGNTIYF
15 | TRBJ1-4 | . | TRBD1 | TRBV6-1 | TGTGCCAGCAGTGAAGCGAGGACAGGGCATGAAAAACTGTTTTTT | CASSEARTGHEKLFF
16 | TRBJ1-1 | many | . | TRBV18 | TGTGCCAGCTCTCTCGGGGGGGGCCGGTTGAACACTGAAGCTTTCTTT | CASSLGGGRLNTEAFF
14 | TRBJ2-3 | few | . | TRBV10-3 | TGTGCCATCAGTGGAAGACTGAGTGGAGATACGCAGTATTTT | CAISGRLSGDTQYF
15 | TRBJ1-4 | . | TRBD1 | TRBV5-1 | TGCGCCAGCAGCGCCGACAGGGTAATTGGTGAAAAACTGTTTTTT | CASSADRVIGEKLFF
14 | TRBJ1-5 | . | . | TRBV19 | TGTGCCAGTAGTTTCCCCTCGAGCAGCCAGCCCCAGCATTTT | CASSFPSSSQPQHF
15 | TRBJ2-1 | . | TRBD2 | TRBV12-3/TRBV12-4 | TGTGCCAGCAGGTCGACTAGCGGGAGTCACAATGAGCAGTTCTTC | CASRSTSGSHNEQFF
15 | TRBJ2-1 | . | . | TRBV6-6 | TGTGTCAGCAGTTACCCGGGGTACCAGAGCAATGAGCAGTTCTTC | CVSSYPGYQSNEQFF
13 | TRBJ2-7 | . | . | TRBV12-3/TRBV12-4 | TGTGCCAGCAGTTTACGGCCATCATACGAGCAGTACTTC | CASSLRPSYEQYF
15 | TRBJ2-7 | . | TRBD1 | TRBV6-5 | TGTGCCAGCAGTTACTTCGGGACAGGCGGGGCCGAGCAGTACTTC | CASSYFGTGGAEQYF
14 | TRBJ2-2 | few | . | TRBV19 | TGTGCCAGTAGAGAGACCGTTAACACCGGGGAGCTGTTTTTT | CASRETVNTGELFF
15 | TRBJ1-5 | . | . | TRBV7-9 | TGTGCCAGCAGCCCGGCGTTAGGTGGCAATCAGCCCCAGCATTTT | CASSPALGGNQPQHF
11 | TRBJ2-7 | . | TRBD1 | TRBV20-1 | TGCAGTGCCCGGGACAGCTACGAGCAGTACTTC | CSARDSYEQYF
12 | TRBJ1-1 | . | . | TRBV27 | TGTGCCAGCCAAACTGGTGGCGCTGAAGCTTTCTTT | CASQTGGAEAFF
16 | TRBJ2-4 | . | . | TRBV6-2/TRBV6-3 | TGTGCCAGCAGTCACTCGAACAGGGTAGTCAAAAACATTCAGTACTTC | CASSHSNRVVKNIQYF
15 | TRBJ2-1 | . | TRBD2 | TRBV29-1 | TGCAGCGCGATCGTTGGGACTAGCGGGAGGGGTGAGCAGTTCTTC | CSAIVGTSGRGEQFF
14 | TRBJ1-1 | . | . | TRBV20-1 | TGCAGTGCCGGCCGGCAGGAGGGATTCACTGAAGCTTTCTTT | CSAGRQEGFTEAFF
13 | TRBJ2-5 | . | TRBD2 | TRBV20-1 | TGCAGTGCCTCCGCGGGAGGGGGTGAGACCCAGTACTTC | CSASAGGGETQYF
15 | TRBJ2-7 | . | TRBD2 | TRBV5-1 | TGCGCCAGCAGTACCATAGCGGGGGGATTCTACGAGCAGTACTTC | CASSTIAGGFYEQYF
14 | TRBJ1-1 | many | . | TRBV20-1 | TGCAGTGCTAGGACCCTAGGATTCAACACTGAAGCTTTCTTT | CSARTLGFNTEAFF